This record concerns one TCR beta chain sequence. What it binds is unknown. The same CDR3 can be traced to other DNA sequences in this sample. These data originate in a study of shared clonotypes between healthy human individuals. Notes on the study in general: Clonotypes that were shared across a handful of donors made up approximately 5% of naive CD4 clonotypes.

Each subset's genomic DNA was shared equally among a number of immunoSEQ plates. Authors' methods: Junction-only immunoSEQ data arrived without quality scores, meaning filtering differed. The assay was immunoSEQ multiplex PCR, and TCRdb's table has in-frame clones only and misses some. V and J calls plus clone size are reproduced from that table; the DNA served to infer D and trimming. The sample lists 2 million to 3 million clones; 85% to 95% were seen once. The V gene's germline CDR1 is SGHAT and CDR2 FQNNGV. CDR3 length: 15 residues. V was shortened by 1 base and J by 7 bases, with 13 bases between the two germline ends.

The sequence derives from a man between 18 and 35 years old in good health. The material sequenced was naive CD4+ T cells sorted from blood. Specified subset: CD45RA+ positively selected. The chain links TRBV11-2 to TRBJ1-4; D is undetermined. For the CDR3, the DNA is TGTGCCAGCAGCTTAGCATCCTTAGCAGGTGAAAAACTGTTTTTT. It encodes CASSLASLAGEKLFF. The full variable domain, with the rest looked up from reference TRBV11-2 and TRBJ1-4, is EAGVAQSPRYKIIEKRQSVAFWCNPISGHATLYWYQQILGQGPKLLIQFQNNGVVDDSQLPKDRFSAERLKGVDSTLKIQPAKLEDSAVYLCASSLASLAGEKLFFGSGTQLSVL.